This T cell receptor (beta chain) stems from a study of memory CD4+ T cells and cytomegalovirus serostatus. The sort gate was single viable CD3+CD4+CD8-CD45RO+ cells for memory CD4+ T cells. V gave up 4 bases and J gave up 4 bases; unmatched junction bases: 11. Germline loops: CDR1 SGHRS, CDR2 YFSETQ. The CDR3 runs to 16 residues. Clones were read by immunoSEQ multiplex PCR, and TCRdb kept only the in-frame ones, dropping some. The sample carries tens of thousands of clones, 75% to 80% recorded once. This clone turned up a few times. Sample: memory CD4+ T cells from blood. The sequence was collected from an adult in good health and CMV-seronegative. The V and J genes are TRBV5-1 and TRBJ1-2; 9 bases map to TRBD1. This CDR3 is CASSPLTVDRGYGYTF. As DNA, the CDR3 is TGCGCCAGCAGCCCCTTGACGGTGGACAGGGGCTATGGCTACACCTTC.